This T cell receptor beta chain originates from a study of T cell responses to AZD1222 COVID-19 vaccine. Sequenced by immunoSEQ multiplex PCR; TCRdb stores in-frame clones only, minus some. The table includes more than 90,000 clones, 70% to 90% detected once. There are a few counts of this clone. The germline V gene has CDR1 SGDLS and CDR2 YYNGEE. J was trimmed by 5 bases and V by 0 bases; bases with no gene match: 4. The CDR3 consists of 17 residues. The chain links TRBV9 to TRBJ2-2; 13 bases fit TRBD2. The receptor was isolated from an adult who received the AZD1222 COVID-19 vaccine. This material consisted of peripheral blood, taken 28 days after the second AZD1222 dose. The DNA of the CDR3 is TGTGCCAGCAGCGTAGCTCCGGGACTAGCGGGAACCGGGGAGCTGTTTTTT. Amino acids: CASSVAPGLAGTGELFF.